The 28 T cell receptor beta chains reported below all come from one sample, sequenced in a study of cytomegalovirus exposure and HLA in healthy donors (dated by TCRdb to 2016 to 2017). Libraries were constructed by the immunoSEQ multiplex PCR assay. For the multiplex PCR, a mixture combining 60 forward primers for TCR Vbeta segments and 13 reverse primers for TCR Jbeta segments was used. TCRdb carries this immuneACCESS record with in-frame sequences only. Its versions omit some clonotypes, under half of them owing to an unresolved V gene in the studies checked, with the rest unexplained. This sample comprises 65,000 to 90,000 clones, roughly three quarters of them detected only once. Together, the top ten hold just over 3% of the sample. The sequenced sample consisted of PBMCs. These receptors were obtained from a man in his forties in good health and CMV-seronegative.

The gene calls are TRBV6-1 and TRBJ2-7, with 7 bases lining up with TRBD1. The CDR3 has 12 amino acids. V shed 6 bases, J shed 7 bases, and the junction held 6 bases outside the gene matches. Per germline, CDR1 MNHNS and CDR2 SASEGT. This CDR3 reads CASSGTVWEQYF. DNA for the CDR3: TGTGCCAGCAGCGGGACAGTTTGGGAGCAGTACTTC.

The chain uses TRBV4-2 and TRBJ2-4; D gene unclear. The germline V gene encodes CDR1 LGHNA and CDR2 YNFKEQ. V was cut by 1 base and J by 1 base, with 8 bases left in between. The CDR3 extends over 15 amino acids. The CDR3 region is CASSQATGAKNIQYF. The DNA of the CDR3 is TGTGCCAGCAGCCAAGCGACCGGGGCCAAAAACATTCAGTACTTC.

The rearrangement joins TRBV19 to TRBJ2-6; possibly TRBD1 for D (6 bases). The CDR3 has 15 residues. Germline CDR1 LNHDA, CDR2 SQIVND (reference sequence). Trimming took 5 bases from V and 3 from J, leaving 11 bases between them. CDR3 sequence: CASSEPQGGANVLTF. CDR3 coding DNA: TGTGCCAGTAGTGAGCCACAGGGTGGGGCCAACGTCCTGACTTTC. Full variable domain (missing parts from reference TRBV19 and TRBJ2-6): DGGITQSPKYLFRKEGQNVTLSCEQNLNHDAMYWYRQDPGQGLRLIYYSQIVNDFQKGDIAEGYSVSREKKESFPLTVTSAQKNPTAFYLCASSEPQGGANVLTFGAGSRLTVL.

This clone was observed once. The chain employs TRBV13 and TRBJ1-3; D gene ambiguous. The CDR3 is made up of 16 amino acids. Germline CDR1 PRHDT, CDR2 FYEKMQ (reference sequence). The V and J ends lost 3 bases and 0 bases respectively, with 12 bases between them. The CDR3 sequence is CASSLISGDSGNTIYF. The CDR3 bases are TGTGCCAGCAGCTTGATCTCCGGGGACTCTGGAAACACCATATATTTT.

The chain joins TRBV15 to TRBJ2-5, with 7 bases matching TRBD2. Losses at the gene ends were 3 bases for V and 11 bases for J; bases not matched to a gene: 12. The CDR3 sequence is 14 residues long. Germline assignment: CDR1 LNHNV and CDR2 YYDKDF (reference sequence). CDR3 loop: CATSRGGTVGEQYF. The CDR3 DNA follows: TGTGCCACCAGCAGGGGGGGGACCGTGGGGGAGCAGTACTTC.

This clone has a handful of counts. The chain links TRBV2 to TRBJ2-6, with 7 bases fitting TRBD1. The trim removed 11 bases at V and 4 bases at J, leaving 5 bases unmatched. The CDR3 covers 13 residues. Germline assignment: CDR1 SNHLY and CDR2 FYNNEI. CDR3 loop: CAETGPGANVLTF. CDR3 nucleotides: TGTGCCGAGACAGGGCCAGGGGCCAACGTCCTGACTTTC.

The CDR3 DNA reads TGTGCCAGCTCACCACCGTCCGGGGGGGGTAACTACGAGCAGTACTTC. Translation gives CASSPPSGGGNYEQYF. The rearrangement links TRBV18 to TRBJ2-7, with 8 bases fitting TRBD2. V was pared by 0 bases and J by 3 bases, with 7 bases of the junction left unmatched. Germline V gene data show CDR1 as KGHSH and CDR2 as LQKENI. This CDR3 region has 16 residues. The variable domain in full, with the rest retrieved from reference TRBV18 and TRBJ2-7, is NAGVMQNPRHLVRRRGQEARLRCSPMKGHSHVYWYRQLPEEGLKFMVYLQKENIIDESGMPKERFSAEFPKEGPSILRIQQVVRGDSAAYFCASSPPSGGGNYEQYFGPGTRLTVT.

The rearrangement links TRBV27 to TRBJ1-2; 7 nucleotides agree with TRBD1. CDR1 and CDR2 (germline): MNHEY, SMNVEV (reference sequence). With V trimmed by 5 bases and J by 5 bases, 5 bases remained unmatched. This CDR3 contains 13 residues. The CDR3 region has the DNA TGTGCCAGCAGTCCGGACAGGAGGTATGGCTACACCTTC. Protein: CASSPDRRYGYTF.

The chain has TRBV30 and TRBJ2-5; the D gene is possibly TRBD2 (6 bases). V lost 0 bases, J lost 5 bases, and 10 bases lay in between. CDR1 GTSNPN and CDR2 SVGIG come from the germline V gene (reference sequence). The CDR3 covers 13 residues. The CDR3 spells CAWSVGGLETQYF. The CDR3 DNA reads as TGTGCCTGGAGTGTTGGAGGGCTTGAGACCCAGTACTTC.

The gene calls are TRBV19 and TRBJ2-5; D is ambiguous. The DNA matches TRBJ2-7 better at its end, which makes the J call doubtful. The germline CDR1 and CDR2 sequences are LNHDA and SQIVND (reference sequence). This CDR3 comprises 12 residues. DNA of the CDR3: TGTGCCAGTAGTATTAATGGTTACGAGCAGTACTTC. Translation: CASSINGYEQYF.

Notes on this clone: At one of its ends the junction is not consistent with the germline gene, which may arise from a read error. CDR3 sequence: CVSSYSKPGTYEQYF. The CDR3 coding sequence is TGTGTCAGCAGTTACTCTAAACCAGGGACCTACGAGCAGTACTTC. V usage is TRBV6-5 and J usage is TRBJ2-7; a weak D match, TRBD1 (5 bases). The length of the CDR3 is 15 residues. Germline CDR1 reads MNHEY; CDR2 reads SVGAGI.

V gene TRBV4-2 combines with J gene TRBJ1-2; D unclear. V lost 3 bases to trimming and J lost 5 bases, with 19 bases between them. CDR1 is LGHNA and CDR2 is YNFKEQ in the germline V gene. CDR3 length: 16 amino acids. The DNA of the CDR3 is TGTGCCAGCAGCCAGGGAGTTGGGGTAGAAGCGTATGGCTACACCTTC. It encodes CASSQGVGVEAYGYTF.

The chain is built from TRBV19 and TRBJ1-2; perhaps TRBD1 as D (6 bases). The CDR3 contains 13 residues. Between the trimmed V and J ends, which lost 7 bases and 2 bases, there was a span of 11 bases. Germline CDR1 and CDR2: LNHDA and SQIVND (reference sequence). The CDR3 protein is CASNEDRNYGYTF. The CDR3 DNA is TGTGCCAGTAATGAGGACAGAAACTATGGCTACACCTTC.

The chain joins TRBV7-6 to TRBJ1-6; perhaps TRBD1 as D (5 bases). V dropped 1 base and J dropped 7 bases, with 11 bases sitting between them. This CDR3 comprises 15 residues. Per the germline V gene, CDR1 is SGHVS and CDR2 is FNYEAQ. The CDR3 loop reads CASSLGQGPNSPLHF. For the CDR3, the DNA is TGTGCCAGCAGCTTAGGGCAGGGCCCCAATTCACCCCTCCACTTT.

This chain uses TRBV15 with TRBJ2-1; D is perhaps TRBD2 (6 bases). Germline CDR1 reads LNHNV; CDR2 reads YYDKDF (reference sequence). The CDR3 extends over 12 amino acids. Trimming removed 11 bases from V and 7 bases from J, with 15 bases in between. The CDR3 loop reads CAVGTFENEQFF. In DNA form, the CDR3 reads TGTGCCGTCGGGACTTTTGAGAATGAGCAGTTCTTC.

J is TRBJ2-5 and V is TRBV4-1; possible D gene TRBD1, 6 bases. The CDR3 is 13 amino acids. With 1 base removed from V and 5 bases from J, the gap between germline ends came to 8 bases. Germline V gene sequence: CDR1 MGHRA, CDR2 YSYEKL. The CDR3 nucleotides are TGCGCCAGCAGCCAAGGGGGGCTGGAGACCCAGTACTTC. This gives the protein CASSQGGLETQYF.

The rearrangement links TRBV5-6 to TRBJ2-5; maybe TRBD1 (6 bases). From germline, CDR1 is SGHDT and CDR2 YYEEEE. The CDR3 contains 16 residues. The V end was cut by 4 bases, the J end by 3 bases, with 19 bases between. The CDR3 DNA reads as TGTGCCAGCAGCGCGCCGACAGGACCCCGGAAAGAGACCCAGTACTTC. As protein: CASSAPTGPRKETQYF.

V gene TRBV4-1 combines with J gene TRBJ2-7; TRBD2 might be the D (6 bases). The germline V and J ends were trimmed by 4 bases and 4 bases, with 11 bases remaining between them. Germline values: CDR1 MGHRA, CDR2 YSYEKL. This CDR3 has 13 amino acids. This chain's CDR3 is CASSLHGGYEQYF. The CDR3 DNA reads as TGCGCCAGCAGCCTACACGGGGGTTACGAGCAGTACTTC.

The V gene is TRBV4-2, the J gene TRBJ1-4; 10 nucleotides align to TRBD1. The V gene's germline CDR1 is LGHNA and CDR2 YNFKEQ. The length of the CDR3 is 14 residues. The junction had 5 bases not matched to a gene; V was cut back by 6 bases and J by 7 bases. The CDR3 reads CASSSRDRGEKLFF. CDR3 coding DNA: TGTGCCAGCAGTTCTCGGGACAGGGGTGAAAAACTGTTTTTT.

The rearrangement uses TRBV30 and TRBJ1-2; 7 bases line up with TRBD1. The CDR3 spans 14 residues. J was trimmed by 7 bases and V by 1 base; bases with no gene match: 9. Germline V gene lookup returns CDR1 GTSNPN and CDR2 SVGIG (reference sequence). In nucleotides, the CDR3 is TGTGCCTGGAGTGGGGACAGAGAGGTTGGTGGCTACACCTTC. Encoded protein: CAWSGDREVGGYTF. The full variable domain, rest sourced from reference TRBV30 and TRBJ1-2, is SQTIHQWPATLVQPVGSPLSLECTVEGTSNPNLYWYRQAAGRGLQLLFYSVGIGQISSEVPQNLSASRPQDRQFILSSKKLLLSDSGFYLCAWSGDREVGGYTFGSGTRLTVV.

This chain links TRBV7-9 with TRBJ2-7; tentatively, D is TRBD2 (5 bases). Germline CDR1 reads SEHNR; CDR2 reads FQNEAQ (reference sequence). The V and J ends lost 5 bases and 0 bases respectively, with 14 bases between them. The CDR3 has 15 amino acids. The CDR3 loop is CASSPKTGSSYEQYF. The CDR3 DNA is TGTGCCAGCAGCCCAAAGACGGGGAGCTCCTACGAGCAGTACTTC.

The chain links TRBV6-5 to TRBJ1-2; D gene ambiguous. The V gene's germline CDR1 is MNHEY and CDR2 SVGAGI. The CDR3 covers 15 residues. V lost 2 bases, J lost 2 bases, and 12 bases lay in between. CDR3 DNA: TGTGCCAGCAGTTACGGTGCAGGCGCCAACTATGGCTACACCTTC. Translation gives CASSYGAGANYGYTF.

The CDR3: CASSPGGPSYEQYF. CDR3 in DNA: TGTGCCAGCAGCCCCGGCGGTCCTTCCTACGAGCAGTACTTC. This rearrangement joins TRBV7-3 to TRBJ2-7; D is undetermined. This CDR3 spans 14 amino acids. The V gene's germline CDR1 is SGHTA and CDR2 FQGTGA. V lost 5 bases and J lost 1, with 12 bases in between.

V gene TRBV7-6 combines with J gene TRBJ2-3; 7 nucleotides line up with TRBD2. V dropped 11 bases and J dropped 2; count of bases not matched to a gene: 10. Germline lookup yields CDR1 SGHVS and CDR2 FNYEAQ. This CDR3 comprises 14 residues. CDR3 sequence (DNA): TGTGCCTGTGCACGGGGGGTACCCACAGATACGCAGTATTTT. Translating it yields CACARGVPTDTQYF.

This chain connects TRBV7-2 to TRBJ1-4; D unresolved. This CDR3 is 13 amino acids long. CDR1 SGHTA and CDR2 FQGNSA come from the germline V gene. V lost 5 bases and J lost 10, with 14 bases in between. This CDR3 is CASSQEFARKLFF. The CDR3 region has the DNA TGTGCCAGCAGCCAGGAATTTGCCCGAAAACTGTTTTTT.

The sample holds one count of this clone. The gene calls are TRBV7-9 and TRBJ1-2, with D unclear. This CDR3 region has 13 residues. Germline CDR1 SEHNR, CDR2 FQNEAQ (reference sequence). V lost 3 bases, J lost 4 bases, and 9 bases lay in between. The CDR3 DNA is TGTGCCAGCAGCTTTCGACATCCCTATGGCTACACCTTC. It translates to CASSFRHPYGYTF.

The CDR3 loop reads CASSYGLGGAYEQYF. The CDR3 region has the DNA TGTGCCAGCAGTTACGGTTTAGGGGGGGCGTACGAGCAGTACTTC. The chain combines TRBV6-6 with TRBJ2-7; possibly TRBD2 for D (7 bases). V shed 2 bases and J shed 4 bases, with 15 bases lying between them. This CDR3 has 15 residues. Germline V gene data show CDR1 as MNHNY and CDR2 as SVGAGI (reference sequence).

The V gene is TRBV28, the J gene TRBJ2-3; no reliable D call. Germline assignment: CDR1 MDHEN and CDR2 SYDVKM. This CDR3 contains 12 residues. V lost 2 bases and J lost 5, with 5 bases in between. Here the CDR3 reads CASSLELDTQYF. CDR3 DNA sequence: TGTGCCAGCAGTTTAGAGCTAGATACGCAGTATTTT.